Listed below are T cell receptor beta chains from one sample, sequenced in a study of blood T cell repertoires in COVID-19. Sequencing used immunoSEQ multiplex PCR; TCRdb keeps in-frame clones, though not all of them. Among under 130,000 clones listed, around 74% were seen once. The sequencing input was peripheral blood. The receptors here all came from a woman between 70 and 85 years old with acute or convalescent COVID-19. Both conserved end residues are part of each CDR3. A D gene is named only where the DNA matches it firmly. Clone size is shown for a subset of rows, as once, few, many or a class of expanded clone.

DNA	CDR3	D	size	V	J
TGTGCCAGCAGCTTAGGAGGTGCGTGGCCTGAAGCTTTCTTT	CASSLGGAWPEAFF	-	-	TRBV11-1	TRBJ1-1
TGTGCCAGCAGTTACTCTAGGGAGTCTGGAAACACCATATATTTT	CASSYSRESGNTIYF	-	-	TRBV6-5	TRBJ1-3
TGTGCCAGCAGCCCCGCGGGACAGATCTATGGCTACACCTTC	CASSPAGQIYGYTF	TRBD1	-	TRBV14	TRBJ1-2
TGTGCCAGCAGTGTCGGGAGCACTAATGAAAAACTGTTTTTT	CASSVGSTNEKLFF	-	-	TRBV2	TRBJ1-4
TGTGCCAGCACCGGGACAGGGGGCGCGGTGAACACTGAAGCTTTCTTT	CASTGTGGAVNTEAFF	TRBD1	-	TRBV19	TRBJ1-1
TGTGCCACCAGCGGACAGAATTCACCCCTCCACTTT	CATSGQNSPLHF	-	-	TRBV24-1	TRBJ1-6
TGTGCCAGCAGCTTTAGCTTGAACACTGAAGCTTTCTTT	CASSFSLNTEAFF	-	-	TRBV7-7	TRBJ1-1
TGTGCCAGCAGCCTACTAGCGGGGTACAATGAGCAGTTCTTC	CASSLLAGYNEQFF	TRBD2	-	TRBV3-1/TRBV3-2	TRBJ2-1
TGCGCCAGCAGCCCGGACAGGGTCCTCTACAATGAGCAGTTCTTC	CASSPDRVLYNEQFF	TRBD1	-	TRBV5-1	TRBJ2-1
TGCGCCAGCAGTGAGTTGGGCGCTGAAGCTTTCTTT	CASSELGAEAFF	-	-	TRBV10-2	TRBJ1-1
TGTGCCAGCAGGGGGACAGTGGTGGATACGCAGTATTTT	CASRGTVVDTQYF	TRBD1	many	TRBV2	TRBJ2-3
TGTGCCAGCAGCGTACAGGGGGCGAATAATTCACCCCTCCACTTT	CASSVQGANNSPLHF	TRBD1	-	TRBV11-2	TRBJ1-6
TGTGCCAGCAACACCGACAGGTGGTCCCCTGAAGCTTTCTTT	CASNTDRWSPEAFF	-	-	TRBV9	TRBJ1-1
TGCAGCGCGACGGGACAGGGGGTCTACAATGAGCAGTTCTTC	CSATGQGVYNEQFF	TRBD1	-	TRBV29-1	TRBJ2-1
TGTGCCAGCAGGCAGGGAACCTATAATTCACCCCTCCACTTT	CASRQGTYNSPLHF	-	-	TRBV28	TRBJ1-6
TGTGCCAGCAGTGACGGGGACAGATTGGACCTAGGCTACACCTTC	CASSDGDRLDLGYTF	TRBD1	-	TRBV6-4	TRBJ1-2
TGTGCCAGCAGCCCCCCCCCTAGGACTGAAGCTTTCTTT	CASSPPPRTEAFF	-	-	TRBV6-2/TRBV6-3	TRBJ1-1
TGTGCCATCACCGAAGGGGGCGGACCCTACGAGCAGTACTTC	CAITEGGGPYEQYF	TRBD1	-	TRBV10-3	TRBJ2-7
TGTGCCAGCAGCTTAGTCAGGGCGGAGACCCAGTACTTC	CASSLVRAETQYF	-	-	TRBV7-2	TRBJ2-5
TGTGCCAGCAGCCACCGGGACAGGGCCACAGATACGCAGTATTTT	CASSHRDRATDTQYF	TRBD1	once	TRBV7-8	TRBJ2-3
TGTGCCAGCAGTCCATCCCTCGGGGGGGACTCAGATACGCAGTATTTT	CASSPSLGGDSDTQYF	TRBD2	once	TRBV28	TRBJ2-3
TGCGCCAGCAGCTTATCGGAGACCCAGTACTTC	CASSLSETQYF	-	-	TRBV5-1	TRBJ2-5
TGCGCCAGCAGCCCCCAACAGGGGGTTTTCTACGAGCAGTACTTC	CASSPQQGVFYEQYF	TRBD1	-	TRBV5-1	TRBJ2-7
TGTGCCAGCAGACCCGCCAGCGGGGGCATCTCCTACAATGAGCAGTTCTTC	CASRPASGGISYNEQFF	TRBD2	-	TRBV7-2	TRBJ2-1
TGTGCCACCAGCAGAGATCCCGGGTTTACCTACGAGCAGTACTTC	CATSRDPGFTYEQYF	-	-	TRBV15	TRBJ2-7
TGTGCCAGCAGCTTTTTCGGGGGGAATGAGCAGTTCTTC	CASSFFGGNEQFF	TRBD2	-	TRBV7-9	TRBJ2-1
TGCGCCAGCAGTCAGGGGGCGCAGCCCCAGCATTTT	CASSQGAQPQHF	TRBD1	few	TRBV10-2	TRBJ1-5
TGTGCCAGCAGTTACGGGCAGGGGAAAGATGAAAAACTGTTTTTT	CASSYGQGKDEKLFF	-	once	TRBV6-6	TRBJ1-4
TGTGCCAGCAGTGACTCTGGACAGAACTATGGCTACACCTTC	CASSDSGQNYGYTF	-	-	TRBV6-5	TRBJ1-2
TGCAGCGTTGTGGCCCCCAATCAGCCCCAGCATTTT	CSVVAPNQPQHF	-	-	TRBV29-1	TRBJ1-5
TGTGGTAGCGCGCTCGACACAGATACGCAGTATTTT	CGSALDTDTQYF	-	-	TRBV7-9	TRBJ2-3
TGCGCCAGCAGCTTGGCAGGGGACTATGGCTACACCTTC	CASSLAGDYGYTF	-	many	TRBV5-1	TRBJ1-2
TGCGCCAGTTCCTGGGGACAGGGAAATCAGCCCCAGCATTTT	CASSWGQGNQPQHF	TRBD1	-	TRBV10-2	TRBJ1-5
TGCAGCGTTCGAGACAGGTTAGGTGAAAAACTGTTTTTT	CSVRDRLGEKLFF	-	-	TRBV29-1	TRBJ1-4
TGTGCCAGCAGTTACAGGACAGGGCTAGGTCAGCCCCAGCATTTT	CASSYRTGLGQPQHF	TRBD1	-	TRBV28	TRBJ1-5